The 12 T cell receptor beta chains given below trace back to one sample, sequenced in a study of blood T cells in healthy people across ages. The authors ran a second PCR of about 6 to 11 cycles using a sample-barcoded 5' primer and a J-beta primer mix. TCRdb re-analysed the 5' RACE reads in MiXCR, keeping a single row per CDR3 protein. Of about 700,000 distinct CDR3 sequences listed, approximately 29% are singletons. Sequenced material: blood. All receptors derive from a woman older than 75 in good health.

This clonotype was detected ten times or more. The J gene is TRBJ2-1, the V gene TRBV2; TRBD1 matches 9 bases. Germline trimming cut 7 bases from V and 9 bases from J; bases unmatched to any gene: 10. Germline V lookup: CDR1 SNHLY, CDR2 FYNNEI. The CDR3 totals 14 residues. The CDR3 loop is CASMSGGTGIEQFF. The CDR3 DNA sequence: TGTGCCAGCATGTCCGGGGGGACAGGGATTGAGCAGTTCTTC.

J is TRBJ2-3 and V is TRBV24-1; 8 nucleotides agree with TRBD2. This CDR3 spans 16 amino acids. J was trimmed by 4 bases and V by 2 bases; bases with no gene match: 7. From germline, CDR1 is KGHDR and CDR2 SFDVKD. CDR3 DNA sequence: TGTGCCACCAGTGATTCACGGGGGGGCCTAGCAGATACGCAGTATTTT. It encodes CATSDSRGGLADTQYF.

This clonotype was picked up many times. This chain connects TRBV7-3 to TRBJ2-5, with 7 positions matching TRBD2. V lost 2 bases to trimming and J lost 2 bases; unmatched junction nucleotides: 14. CDR3 length: 18 amino acids. From germline, CDR1 is SGHTA and CDR2 FQGTGA. This CDR3 is CASSLGGRGAGPQETQYF. The CDR3 nucleotides are TGTGCCAGCAGCTTAGGGGGGAGGGGTGCGGGCCCGCAAGAGACCCAGTACTTC.

The sample holds many counts of this clonotype. The chain is built from TRBV7-9 and TRBJ2-5; 7 nucleotides line up with TRBD1. Looked up from germline, CDR1 is SEHNR and CDR2 is FQNEAQ (reference sequence). CDR3 size: 16 residues. V gave up 5 bases and J gave up 5 bases; unmatched junction bases: 14. In DNA, the CDR3 is TGTGCCAGCAGCCTACGACAGCAGGGGGTTGGGGAGACCCAGTACTTC. Protein: CASSLRQQGVGETQYF.

This sequence joins TRBV18 and TRBJ1-2, with D hard to call. Trimming took off 6 bases at V and 6 bases at J, with 14 bases between the two ends. The CDR3 consists of 13 residues. Germline lookup yields CDR1 KGHSH and CDR2 LQKENI. The CDR3 DNA reads as TGTGCCAGCTCTATCGTCGGAAGCGATGGCTACACCTTC. Its protein product is CASSIVGSDGYTF. Based on the CDR3 plus reference TRBV18 and TRBJ1-2, the full variable domain is NAGVMQNPRHLVRRRGQEARLRCSPMKGHSHVYWYRQLPEEGLKFMVYLQKENIIDESGMPKERFSAEFPKEGPSILRIQQVVRGDSAAYFCASSIVGSDGYTFGSGTRLTVV.

This clonotype came up many times. The genes are TRBV20-1 and TRBJ2-1; D possibly corresponds to TRBD1 (6 bases). Per the germline V gene, CDR1 is DFQATT and CDR2 is SNEGSKA (reference sequence). The V end was cut by 3 bases, the J end by 5 bases, with 14 bases between. CDR3 length equals 14 residues. In nucleotides, the CDR3 is TGCAGTGCTAGCCCGTACAGGGCTGACAATGAGCAGTTCTTC. This gives the protein CSASPYRADNEQFF.

The CDR3 nucleotides read TGCAGCGTCGAGAAGGCAACTAATGAAAAACTGTTTTTT. Protein product: CSVEKATNEKLFF. This chain links TRBV29-1 with TRBJ1-4; D is uncertain. V dropped 6 bases and J dropped 0 bases, with 8 bases sitting between them. The CDR3 extends over 13 amino acids. Germline assignment: CDR1 SQVTM and CDR2 ANQGSEA.

The table lists this clonotype with many counts. The chain has TRBV28 and TRBJ1-5; weak D call: TRBD1 (5 bases). The CDR3 has 15 residues. With 7 bases removed from V and 2 bases from J, the gap between germline ends came to 15 bases. Germline CDR1 reads MDHEN; CDR2 reads SYDVKM. The CDR3 DNA is TGTGCCAGCAACTTGAGGGGTTTAGGCAATCAGCCCCAGCATTTT. It specifies CASNLRGLGNQPQHF.

V usage is TRBV24-1 and J usage is TRBJ2-2; the match to TRBD1 covers 7 bases. Germline V lookup: CDR1 KGHDR, CDR2 SFDVKD. This CDR3 comprises 14 residues. Trimming took 4 bases from V and 7 from J; bases not matched to a gene: 5. CDR3 loop: CATSDNRGFGELFF. Written as DNA, the CDR3 is TGTGCCACCAGTGACAACAGGGGCTTCGGGGAGCTGTTTTTT.

In this sample, this clonotype turned up a few times. With a much larger clone just one base away, this may be a read error. The chain couples TRBV7-3 to TRBJ2-5; 9 nucleotides line up with TRBD2. Germline CDR1 reads SGHTA; CDR2 reads FQGTGA. The CDR3 is made up of 15 amino acids. Unmatched junction bases numbered 8, after V lost 5 bases and J lost 4 bases. The CDR3 nucleotides are TGTGCCAGCAGCCCTTTAGCGGGGGCCCGAGAGACCCAGTACTTC. This codes for CASSPLAGARETQYF.

A few counts support this clonotype. The genes are TRBV5-6 and TRBJ2-1, with TRBD1 matching 10 bases. The germline V gene has CDR1 SGHDT and CDR2 YYEEEE. With 0 bases clipped from V and 8 bases from J, the junction kept 5 bases outside the gene matches. The CDR3 covers 15 residues. In DNA, the CDR3 is TGTGCCAGCAGCTTGGTCGGACAGGGGGTTCATGAGCAGTTCTTC. It yields the protein CASSLVGQGVHEQFF.

There are many counts of this clonotype. The chain links TRBV19 to TRBJ2-7, with D perhaps TRBD2 (6 bases). Germline lookup yields CDR1 LNHDA and CDR2 SQIVND (reference sequence). There are 16 residues in the CDR3. V dropped 5 bases and J dropped 5 bases, with 22 bases sitting between them. CDR3 bases: TGTGCCAGTAGTCGTACGGAGAGGGGAGGAATCCACGAGCAGTACTTC. Protein product: CASSRTERGGIHEQYF.